The clone carrying this T cell receptor beta chain occurred many times. This entry comes from a study of CD8+CD57+ T cells in acquired aplastic anemia. J was trimmed by 2 bases and V by 2 bases; bases with no gene match: 5. This CDR3 has 17 residues. Germline lookup yields CDR1 LNHNV and CDR2 YYDKDF (reference sequence). Profiling of TCR beta VDJ combinations and CDR3 sequences used genomic DNA as template. Using its own MiXCR run on the reads, TCRdb lists one record per CDR3 protein. The sample includes about 110,000 distinct CDR3 sequences, 51% of them seen just once. The sample consisted of sorted CD4+, CD8+, or CD8+CD57+ T cells (not recorded which) from PBMCs. The receptor comes from a human donor in good health, serving as a control. V and J are TRBV15 and TRBJ2-3, with 12 bases identical to TRBD1. The CDR3 spells CATSRRDRGPITDTQYF. The CDR3 bases are TGTGCCACCAGCAGAAGGGACAGGGGGCCCATCACAGATACGCAGTATTTT.